Ten or more counts support the clone carrying this T cell receptor (beta chain). The target antigen is unknown. cDNA was made by 5'RACE with 10-nucleotide random UMIs. TCRdb processed the 5' RACE reads anew with MiXCR; each CDR3 protein has one entry. The table has roughly 70,000 distinct CDR3 sequences, about 4.2% seen once. The data belong to a study of neurological immune-mediated disorders. Germline V CDR1 and CDR2: SGHTA, FQGNSA. The CDR3 totals 15 residues. Trimming removed 5 bases from V and 0 bases from J; junction bases left unmatched: 6. The starting material, 2 million PBMCs stored at -80 C, gave rise to the unsorted libraries. Study results and limitations: Because no CDR3 amino acid sequences were shared across subjects by expanded clones, private repertoires were suggested in all groups.

The sequence was collected from a man aged 30-40 years with multiple sclerosis. The chain couples TRBV7-2 to TRBJ1-1, with 7 bases that match TRBD1. Sequences were obtained from PBMCs. The CDR3 DNA reads as TGTGCCAGCAGCCCGAGGACAGGAGTGAACACTGAAGCTTTCTTT. This encodes CASSPRTGVNTEAFF.